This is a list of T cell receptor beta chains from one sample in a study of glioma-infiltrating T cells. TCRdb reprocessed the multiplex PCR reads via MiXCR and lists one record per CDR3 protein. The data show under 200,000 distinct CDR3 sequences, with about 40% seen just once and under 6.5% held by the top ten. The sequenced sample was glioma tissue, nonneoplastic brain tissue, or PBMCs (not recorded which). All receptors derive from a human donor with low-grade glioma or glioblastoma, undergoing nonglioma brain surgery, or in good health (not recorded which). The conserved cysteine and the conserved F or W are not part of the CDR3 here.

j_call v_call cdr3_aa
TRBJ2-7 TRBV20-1 SASFSQQEGEQY
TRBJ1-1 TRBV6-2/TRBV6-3 ASRKETGDDTEAF
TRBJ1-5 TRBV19 ASRTWDRGRNQPQH
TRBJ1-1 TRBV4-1 ASSVGPSVNTEAF
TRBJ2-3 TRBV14 ASSQANRRTDTQY
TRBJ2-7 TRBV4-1 ASSGTGDEQY
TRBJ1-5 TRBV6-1 ASSEGRANRGQPQH
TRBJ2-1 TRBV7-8 ARSPPPWDASNEQF
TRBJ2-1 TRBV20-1 SAKTSGSGYEQF
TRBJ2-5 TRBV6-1 ASFRGGAMETKY
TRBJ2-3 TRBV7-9 ASSFRTSTDTQY
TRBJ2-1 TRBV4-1 ASSPRDWGFEQF
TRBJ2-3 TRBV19 ASKTLAGEGTDTQY
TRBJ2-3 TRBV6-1 ASSYRVSAPDTQY
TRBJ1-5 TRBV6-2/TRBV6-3 ASTPGTANHPEH
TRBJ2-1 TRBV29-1 SKRGGSYNEQF
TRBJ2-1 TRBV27 ASSLKLALGAGEQF
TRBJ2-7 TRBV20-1 SARDCRGDYEQY
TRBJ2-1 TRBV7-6 ASSLLSAGPGGYNEQF
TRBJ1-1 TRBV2 ASREGGDTTEAF
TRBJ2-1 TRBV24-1 ATSDRSQGLTYNEQF
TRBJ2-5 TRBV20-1 SVKGQGETQY
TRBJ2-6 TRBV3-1 ASSLDQTGANVLT
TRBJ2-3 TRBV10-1 ASSEGAGDTQY
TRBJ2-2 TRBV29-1 SARTGNTGELF
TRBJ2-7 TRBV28 ASSIGPPSSYEQY
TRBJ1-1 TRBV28 ASRATGVNTEAF
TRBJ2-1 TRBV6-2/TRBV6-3 ASGETSGNNEQF
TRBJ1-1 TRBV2 ASSDRQGYMNTEAF
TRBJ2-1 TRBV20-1 SARDARMSYNEQF
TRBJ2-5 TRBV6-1 ASSELIETQY
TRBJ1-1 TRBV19 ASIPPGHQEANTEAF
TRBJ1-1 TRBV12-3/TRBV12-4 ASNRDGTLEAF
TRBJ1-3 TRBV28 ATYSGGKTIY
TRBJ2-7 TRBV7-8 ASSLAFLETPTYEQY
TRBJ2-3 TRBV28 ASSYSTGGTPSRY
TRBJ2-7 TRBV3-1 ASSLSVASYEQY
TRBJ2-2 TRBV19 ASSINVGELF
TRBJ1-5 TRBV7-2 ASSLYSGQPNQPQH
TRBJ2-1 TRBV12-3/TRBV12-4 ASSPIGRGLRSSYNQQF